This T cell receptor (beta chain) was captured in a study of glioma-infiltrating T cells after dendritic cell vaccination (dated by TCRdb to the mid-2010s). Background on the whole study: The cohort comprised approximately 15 glioblastoma patients from Phase I and II dendritic cell vaccination trials, 9 newly diagnosed and 6 with recurrent disease. Autologous tumor lysate-pulsed dendritic cell vaccination was administered to the patients between about 2002 and 2013. The vaccine consisted of monocyte-derived dendritic cells cultured less than nine days with IL-4 and GM-CSF, then pulsed overnight with autologous tumor lysate. Each patient got three intradermal injections of the dendritic cell vaccine, spaced at biweekly intervals, in the arm below the axilla. In glioblastoma patients vaccinated with dendritic cells, deep sequencing of TCR beta CDR3 regions served to measure tumor-infiltrating lymphocyte content and to compare repertoires between tumor and blood. Survival after dendritic cell vaccination was correlated with TCR sequencing metrics, including TIL content and tumor-blood repertoire overlap. Study-level results and caveats: The cohort was small and heterogeneous, with few patients having full blood and tumor sets and even fewer initial-recurrent tumor pairs. Longer time to progression and overall survival after dendritic cell vaccination were predicted by higher estimated pretreatment TIL content. No direct relationship between TCR clonality and survival was found, suggesting that a diverse polyclonal response may matter. The three-group TCR overlap response model was described as speculative and requiring prospective validation.

This specimen's time point label, per the study, means: after dendritic cell vaccination, including at tumor progression/relapse. Patients were selected for having adequate residual fresh-frozen tumor tissue and more than two years of available survival data. Molecular status otherwise varied across the glioblastoma patients, but none of them carried an isocitrate dehydrogenase mutation. PBMC collection took place before vaccination, two weeks after the third vaccination, and at tumor progression if progression occurred. The Qiagen DNeasy Blood extraction Kit was used for extraction of genomic DNA. The germline V gene encodes CDR1 SGHDT and CDR2 YYEEEE. For this chain, trimming is 2 bases at the V end and 5 bases at the J end, and the number of junction bases without a gene match is 6. From its cysteine to its phenylalanine, the CDR3 spans 15 amino acids. The kept DNA is CDR3 alone, 45 bases in frame from the first base.

About this clone: Its antigen is not yet known. Base quality data are lacking; no much larger clone is found one base away.

The immunoSEQ assay amplified TCRB CDR3 regions from approximately 2 micrograms of genomic DNA, or from all available DNA when less than that amount was available. The multiplex PCR employed 60 forward primers targeting TCR V beta segments and 13 reverse primers targeting J beta segments. Synthetic control templates were spiked into each sample at limiting dilution to estimate reads per starting template. Reads of 87 bp were generated by sequencing on the Illumina HiSeq System. The authors' pipeline ran thus. To remove PCR and sequencing errors, closely related sequences were merged with a nearest neighbor algorithm. TCR overlap was measured as the percentage of unique tumor TCR beta sequences that were also present in the peripheral blood of the same patient. TCRdb carries this immuneACCESS record with in-frame sequences only. Its versions omit some clonotypes, under half of them owing to an unresolved V gene in the studies checked, with the rest unexplained. That table is the source of V, J and clone size, and D and trimming were worked out from the DNA. This sample gives 70,000 to 100,000 clones in total; roughly four fifths of them show up just once. The ten largest clones take up less than 8% of the sample.

The chain links TRBV5-6 with TRBJ2-5, with 10 middle bases fitting TRBD2. This TCR was sampled from a human donor with glioblastoma. The specimen was blood, collected after dendritic cell vaccination. Here the CDR3 is given as CASSLGLAGAETQYF. The nucleotide sequence is TGTGCCAGCAGCTTAGGCCTAGCGGGGGCGGAGACCCAGTACTTC.